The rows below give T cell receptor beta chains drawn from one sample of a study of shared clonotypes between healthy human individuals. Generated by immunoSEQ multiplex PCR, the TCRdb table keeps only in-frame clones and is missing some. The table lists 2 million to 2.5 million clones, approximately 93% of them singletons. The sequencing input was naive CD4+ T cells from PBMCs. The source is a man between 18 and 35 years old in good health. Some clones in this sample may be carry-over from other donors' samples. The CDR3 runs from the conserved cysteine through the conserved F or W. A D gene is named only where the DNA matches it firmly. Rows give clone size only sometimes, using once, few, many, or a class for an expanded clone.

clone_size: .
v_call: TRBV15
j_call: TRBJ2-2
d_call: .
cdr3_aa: CATSSGPDFLNTGELFF
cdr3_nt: TGTGCCACCAGCAGCGGACCGGACTTCCTGAACACCGGGGAGCTGTTTTTT

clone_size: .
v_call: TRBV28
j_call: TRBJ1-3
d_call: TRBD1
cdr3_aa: CASSLYRGSGNTIYF
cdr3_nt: TGTGCCAGCAGTTTATACAGGGGATCCGGAAACACCATATATTTT

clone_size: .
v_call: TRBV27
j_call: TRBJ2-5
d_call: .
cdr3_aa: CASSPSYSYRRGETQYF
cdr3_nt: TGTGCCAGCAGTCCCTCGTACAGCTATCGACGTGGGGAGACCCAGTACTTC

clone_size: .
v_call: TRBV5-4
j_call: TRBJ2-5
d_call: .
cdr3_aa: CASSLVGGATETQYF
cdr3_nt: TGTGCCAGCAGCTTGGTGGGAGGCGCGACAGAGACCCAGTACTTC

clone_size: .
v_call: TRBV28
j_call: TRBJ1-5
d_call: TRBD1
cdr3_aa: CASSPPGQLLNQPQHF
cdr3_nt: TGTGCCAGCAGTCCGCCGGGACAGCTTCTCAATCAGCCCCAGCATTTT

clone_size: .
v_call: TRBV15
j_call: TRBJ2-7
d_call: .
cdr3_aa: CATSRQGSSYEQYF
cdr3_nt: TGTGCCACCAGCAGACAGGGGAGCTCCTACGAGCAGTACTTC

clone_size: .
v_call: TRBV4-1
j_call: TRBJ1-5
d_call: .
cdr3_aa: CASSRGDYSNQPQHF
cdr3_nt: TGCGCCAGCAGCCGAGGGGACTATAGCAATCAGCCCCAGCATTTT

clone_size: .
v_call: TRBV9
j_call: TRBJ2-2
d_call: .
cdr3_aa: CASQKGISSTGELFF
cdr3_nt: TGTGCCAGTCAAAAAGGGATCTCCTCAACCGGGGAGCTGTTTTTT

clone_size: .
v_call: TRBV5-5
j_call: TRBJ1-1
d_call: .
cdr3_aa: CASSPGGVGTEAFF
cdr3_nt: TGTGCCAGCAGCCCAGGCGGGGTGGGCACTGAAGCTTTCTTT

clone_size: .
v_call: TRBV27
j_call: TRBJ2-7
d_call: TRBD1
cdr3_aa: CASSPSWGQGGGEQYF
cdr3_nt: TGTGCCAGCAGTCCCTCTTGGGGACAGGGGGGAGGCGAGCAGTACTTC

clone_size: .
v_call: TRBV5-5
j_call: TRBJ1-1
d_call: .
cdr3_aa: CASSPDSMNTEAFF
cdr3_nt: TGTGCCAGCAGTCCGGACAGCATGAACACTGAAGCTTTCTTT

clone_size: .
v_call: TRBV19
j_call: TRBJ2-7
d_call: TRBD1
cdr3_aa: CASSISGTDSYEQYF
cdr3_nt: TGTGCCAGTAGTATATCCGGGACAGACTCCTACGAGCAGTATTTC

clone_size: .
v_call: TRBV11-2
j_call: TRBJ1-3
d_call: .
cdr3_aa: CASRGVGLSGNTIYF
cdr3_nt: TGTGCCAGCCGTGGGGTGGGGCTCTCTGGAAACACCATATATTTT

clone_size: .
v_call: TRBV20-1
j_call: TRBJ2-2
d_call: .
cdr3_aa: CSARSTGELFF
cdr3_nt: TGCAGTGCCCGATCGACCGGGGAGCTGTTTTTT

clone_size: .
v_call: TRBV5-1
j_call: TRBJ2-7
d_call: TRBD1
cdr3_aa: CASSLAGQGGSEQYF
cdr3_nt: TGCGCCAGCAGCTTGGCGGGACAGGGGGGATCCGAGCAGTACTTC

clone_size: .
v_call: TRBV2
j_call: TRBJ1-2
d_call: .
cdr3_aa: CASSEENRVQYYGYTF
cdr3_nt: TGTGCCAGCAGTGAAGAAAACAGGGTTCAGTACTATGGCTACACCTTC

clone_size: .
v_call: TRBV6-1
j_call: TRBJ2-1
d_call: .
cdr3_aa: CASRAGPTYNEQFF
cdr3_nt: TGTGCCTCCCGGGCGGGACCAACCTACAATGAGCAGTTCTTC

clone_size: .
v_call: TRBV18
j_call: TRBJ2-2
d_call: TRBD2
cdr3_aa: CASSPIGLAGPTGELFF
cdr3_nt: TGTGCCAGCTCACCAATCGGACTAGCGGGCCCCACCGGGGAGCTGTTTTTT

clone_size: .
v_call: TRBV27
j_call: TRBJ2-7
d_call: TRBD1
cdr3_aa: CASSLAGTGFIREQYF
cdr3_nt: TGTGCCAGCAGTTTGGCCGGGACAGGGTTCATCCGCGAGCAGTACTTC

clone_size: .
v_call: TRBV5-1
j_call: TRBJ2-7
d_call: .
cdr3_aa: CASSFGDLLGEQYF
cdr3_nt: TGCGCCAGCAGCTTCGGGGACCTCCTTGGGGAGCAGTACTTC

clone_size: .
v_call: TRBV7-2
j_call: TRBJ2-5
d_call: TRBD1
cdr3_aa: CASSPQTGRETQYF
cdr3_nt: TGTGCCAGCAGCCCCCAGACAGGGAGAGAGACCCAGTACTTC

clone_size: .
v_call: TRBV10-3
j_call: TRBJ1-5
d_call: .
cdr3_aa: CAISPLGGPQHF
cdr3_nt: TGTGCCATCAGTCCCCTTGGGGGGCCCCAGCATTTT

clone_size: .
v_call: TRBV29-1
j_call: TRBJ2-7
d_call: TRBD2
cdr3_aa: CSVVGLAVYEQYF
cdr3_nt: TGCAGCGTCGTCGGGCTAGCGGTCTACGAGCAGTACTTC

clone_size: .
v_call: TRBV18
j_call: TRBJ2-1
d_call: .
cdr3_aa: CASSPPGFLEYEQFF
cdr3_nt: TGTGCCAGCTCACCCCCGGGCTTCCTGGAGTATGAGCAGTTCTTC

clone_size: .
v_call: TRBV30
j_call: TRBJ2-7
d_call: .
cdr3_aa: CAGRLGPQGSYEQYF
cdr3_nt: TGTGCCGGTCGACTGGGGCCGCAGGGGAGCTACGAGCAGTACTTC

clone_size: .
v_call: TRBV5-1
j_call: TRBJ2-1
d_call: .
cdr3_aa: CASSFIAEKINEQFF
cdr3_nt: TGCGCCAGCAGCTTTATAGCGGAAAAGATCAATGAGCAGTTCTTC

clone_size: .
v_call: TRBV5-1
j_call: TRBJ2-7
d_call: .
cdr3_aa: CASSSRTEGLSYEQYF
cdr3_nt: TGCGCCAGCAGCTCCAGGACAGAGGGCTTATCCTACGAGCAGTACTTC

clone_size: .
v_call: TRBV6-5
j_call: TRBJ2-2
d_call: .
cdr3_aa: CASNGQPNTGELFF
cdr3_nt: TGTGCCAGTAATGGACAGCCGAACACCGGGGAGCTGTTTTTT

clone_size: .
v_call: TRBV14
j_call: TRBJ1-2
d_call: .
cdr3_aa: CASSLDRKSGYTF
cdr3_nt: TGTGCCAGCAGCCTAGACAGGAAAAGCGGCTACACCTTC

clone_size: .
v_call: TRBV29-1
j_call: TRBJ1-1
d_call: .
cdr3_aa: CSVESPQGYTEAFF
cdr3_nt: TGCAGCGTTGAGTCACCGCAGGGATACACTGAAGCTTTCTTT

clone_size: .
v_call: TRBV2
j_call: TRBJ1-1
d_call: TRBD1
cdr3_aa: CASQGQGIAEAFF
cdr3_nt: TGTGCCAGCCAAGGACAGGGGATCGCTGAAGCTTTCTTT

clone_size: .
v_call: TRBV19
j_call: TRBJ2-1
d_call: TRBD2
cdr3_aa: CASAASGDEQFF
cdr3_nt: TGTGCCAGTGCGGCTAGCGGCGATGAGCAGTTCTTC

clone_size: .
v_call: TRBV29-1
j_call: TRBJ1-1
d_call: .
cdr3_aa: CSVVGRGGFTEAFF
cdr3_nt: TGCAGCGTTGTAGGTCGCGGGGGGTTCACTGAAGCTTTCTTT

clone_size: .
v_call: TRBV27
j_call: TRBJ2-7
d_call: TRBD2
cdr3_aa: CASSPQVLAGDDPYEQYF
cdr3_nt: TGTGCCAGCAGTCCCCAGGTTCTAGCGGGCGACGACCCCTACGAGCAGTACTTC

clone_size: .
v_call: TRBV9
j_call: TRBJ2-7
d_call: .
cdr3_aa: CASSPGQGAAYEQYF
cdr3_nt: TGTGCCAGCAGCCCCGGTCAAGGGGCAGCCTACGAGCAGTACTTC

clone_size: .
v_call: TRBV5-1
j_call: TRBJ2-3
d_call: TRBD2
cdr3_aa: CASSLGGLAGWSTDTQYF
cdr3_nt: TGCGCCAGCAGCTTGGGGGGACTAGCGGGATGGAGCACAGATACGCAGTATTTT

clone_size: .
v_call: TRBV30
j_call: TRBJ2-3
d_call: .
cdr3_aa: CAWSVGGSTDTQYF
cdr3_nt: TGTGCCTGGAGTGTAGGGGGGAGTACAGATACGCAGTATTTT

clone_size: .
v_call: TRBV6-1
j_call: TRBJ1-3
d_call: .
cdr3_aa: CASSVDISGNTIYF
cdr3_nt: TGTGCCAGCAGTGTGGACATCTCTGGAAACACCATATATTTT

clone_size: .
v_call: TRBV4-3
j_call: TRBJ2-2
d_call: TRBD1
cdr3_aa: CASSLGQGTGELFF
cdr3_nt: TGCGCCAGCAGCCTTGGACAGGGCACCGGGGAGCTGTTTTTT

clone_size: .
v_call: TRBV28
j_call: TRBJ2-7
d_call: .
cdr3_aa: CAANGRLREQYF
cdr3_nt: TGTGCCGCGAACGGTAGGCTGCGCGAGCAGTACTTC

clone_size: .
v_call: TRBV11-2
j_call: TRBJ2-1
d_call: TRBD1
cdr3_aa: CASSDPSGTGVDEQFF
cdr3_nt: TGTGCCAGCAGCGACCCCTCCGGGACAGGGGTGGATGAGCAGTTCTTC

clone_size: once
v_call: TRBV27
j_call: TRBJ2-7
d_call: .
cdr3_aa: CASRKTTGPTYEQYF
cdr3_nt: TGTGCCAGCAGAAAAACCACCGGGCCCACCTACGAGCAGTACTTC

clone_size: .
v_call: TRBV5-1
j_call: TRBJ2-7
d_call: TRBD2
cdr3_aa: CASSPGVPAGAPYEQYF
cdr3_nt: TGCGCCAGCAGCCCTGGGGTCCCAGCGGGAGCTCCCTACGAGCAGTACTTC

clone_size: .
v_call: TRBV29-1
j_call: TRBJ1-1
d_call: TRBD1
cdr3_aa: CSTTGAKVAEAFF
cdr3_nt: TGCAGCACGACAGGGGCCAAGGTGGCTGAAGCTTTCTTT

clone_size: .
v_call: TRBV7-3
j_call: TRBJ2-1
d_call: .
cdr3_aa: CASSLPQNNEQFF
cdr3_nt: TGTGCCAGCAGCTTACCCCAGAACAATGAGCAGTTCTTC

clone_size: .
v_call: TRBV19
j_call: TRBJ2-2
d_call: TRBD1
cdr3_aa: CASRGQGIGGELFF
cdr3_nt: TGTGCCAGTAGGGGACAGGGGATTGGCGGGGAGCTGTTTTTT

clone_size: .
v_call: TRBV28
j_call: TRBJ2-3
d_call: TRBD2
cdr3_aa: CASSPEGSGSNF
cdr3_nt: TGTGCCAGCAGCCCCGAGGGTAGCGGGAGTAATTTT

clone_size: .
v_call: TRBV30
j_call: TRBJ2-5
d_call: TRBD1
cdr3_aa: CAWSTGVQETQYF
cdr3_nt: TGTGCCTGGAGCACAGGGGTACAAGAGACCCAGTACTTC

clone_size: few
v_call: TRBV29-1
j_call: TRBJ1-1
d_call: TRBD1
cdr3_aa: CSVRQGSNTEAFF
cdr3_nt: TGCAGCGTTAGACAGGGTTCGAACACTGAAGCTTTCTTT